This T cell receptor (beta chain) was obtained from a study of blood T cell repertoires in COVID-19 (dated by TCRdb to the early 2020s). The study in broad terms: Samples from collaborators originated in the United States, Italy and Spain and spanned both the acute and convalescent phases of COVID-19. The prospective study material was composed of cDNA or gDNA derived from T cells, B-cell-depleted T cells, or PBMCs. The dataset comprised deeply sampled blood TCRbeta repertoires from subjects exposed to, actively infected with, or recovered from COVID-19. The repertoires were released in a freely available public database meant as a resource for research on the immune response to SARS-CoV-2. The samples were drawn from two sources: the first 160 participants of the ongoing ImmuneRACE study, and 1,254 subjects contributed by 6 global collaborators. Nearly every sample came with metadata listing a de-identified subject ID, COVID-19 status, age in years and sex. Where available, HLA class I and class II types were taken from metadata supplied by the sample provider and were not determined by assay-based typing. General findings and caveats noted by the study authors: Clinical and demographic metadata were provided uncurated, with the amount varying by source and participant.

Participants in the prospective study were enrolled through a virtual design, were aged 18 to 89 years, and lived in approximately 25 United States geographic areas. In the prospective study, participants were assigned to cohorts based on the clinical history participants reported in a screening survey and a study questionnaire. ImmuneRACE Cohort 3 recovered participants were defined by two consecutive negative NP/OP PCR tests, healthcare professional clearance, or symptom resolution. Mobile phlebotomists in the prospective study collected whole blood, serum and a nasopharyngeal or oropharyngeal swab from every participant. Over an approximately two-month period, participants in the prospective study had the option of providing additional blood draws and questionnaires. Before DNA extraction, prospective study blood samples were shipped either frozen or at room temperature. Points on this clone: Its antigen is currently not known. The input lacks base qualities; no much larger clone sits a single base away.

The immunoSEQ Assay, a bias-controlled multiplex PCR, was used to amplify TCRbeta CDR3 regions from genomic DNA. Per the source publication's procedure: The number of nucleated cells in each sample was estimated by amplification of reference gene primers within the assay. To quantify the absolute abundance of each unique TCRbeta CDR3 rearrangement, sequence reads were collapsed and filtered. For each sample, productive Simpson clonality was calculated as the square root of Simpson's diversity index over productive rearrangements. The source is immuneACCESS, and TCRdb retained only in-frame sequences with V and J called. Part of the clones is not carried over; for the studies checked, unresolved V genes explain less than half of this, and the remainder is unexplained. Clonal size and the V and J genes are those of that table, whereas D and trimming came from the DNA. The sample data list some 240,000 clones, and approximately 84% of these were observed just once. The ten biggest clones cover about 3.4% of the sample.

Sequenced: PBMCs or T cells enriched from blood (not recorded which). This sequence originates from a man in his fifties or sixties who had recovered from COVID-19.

In nucleotides, the sequence is TGTGCCAGCAGAGATGGGACTAGCGGGAGGAACGGGGAGCTGTTTTTT. Its protein reads: CASRDGTSGRNGELFF. The chain is made from TRBV27 and TRBJ2-2, with TRBD2 identical over 15 junction bases. The CDR3, from cysteine to phenylalanine, totals 16 residues. Only the CDR3 DNA stays, 48 bases, in frame from base 1. V is trimmed back by 6 bases and J by 7 bases, and the junction contains 6 bases that no gene match accounts for. In the germline V gene (reference sequence), CDR1 corresponds to MNHEY and CDR2 to SMNVEV.